This paragraph covers one T cell receptor (beta chain) sequence. As handled by the study authors: Nucleated cell counts were estimated from reference gene primer amplification. Clones were read by immunoSEQ multiplex PCR, and TCRdb kept only the in-frame ones, dropping some. Clone size and V and J calls were adopted from that table, with D and trimming inferred from the DNA. The table lists under 60,000 clones, around 90% of them singletons, with around 10% in the top ten. This sample is drawn from a study of blood T cell repertoires in COVID-19. Across the study: Italy, Spain and the United States were the sources of the convalescent and acute COVID-19 samples.

From germline, CDR1 is MNHEY and CDR2 SMNVEV (reference sequence). Unmatched junction bases numbered 7, after V lost 5 bases and J lost 4 bases. The CDR3 covers 15 residues. The source of this sequence is a human donor with acute or convalescent COVID-19. The donor label of this sample is uncertain. The specimen was peripheral blood. The V call is TRBV27, the J call TRBJ2-7; TRBD2 matches 11 bases. CDR3 residues: CASSRVAGGPYEQYF. Written as DNA, the CDR3 is TGTGCCAGCAGTAGAGTAGCGGGAGGGCCGTACGAGCAGTACTTC.